This TCR beta chain is from a study of blood T cells in healthy people across ages. The authors ran a second PCR of about 7 to 11 cycles using a sample-barcoded 5' primer and a J-beta primer mix. TCRdb re-called the 5' RACE reads with MiXCR, one entry per CDR3 protein. The top ten hold 15% to 20% of the sample, which has over a million distinct CDR3 sequences, 45% seen once. The CDR3 consists of 14 residues. Isolation per sample recovered at least 7 million PBMCs. Input material: blood. The rearrangement uses TRBV21-1 and TRBJ2-2; the DNA was not used to check the table's D call, TRBD1. TRBV21-1 is a documented pseudogene. This sequence was found in a woman in her sixties in good health. The CDR3 sequence is CASSKRGRAVELFF. CDR3 DNA sequence: TGTGCCAGCAGCAAACGCGGCAGGGCGGTGGAGCTGTTTTTT.